This is a list of T cell receptor beta chains from one sample in a study of T cell responses to AZD1222 COVID-19 vaccine. Generated by immunoSEQ multiplex PCR, the TCRdb table keeps only in-frame clones and is missing some. The repertoire has fewer than 150,000 clones, around 90% of them found once; the top ten carry nearly 3.5%. Sequences were derived from peripheral blood, sampled on day 0 of AZD1222 vaccination. The receptor source for this set is an adult in good health. Both conserved end residues are part of each CDR3. D genes are given only for firm matches. Size is stated for part of the rows, as once, few or many counts, or as a class when the clone is expanded.

J: TRBJ1-3
D: NA
V: TRBV13
size: NA
CDR3: CASSLSGNTIYF
DNA: TGTGCCAGCAGCCTCAGTGGAAACACCATATATTTT

J: TRBJ2-7
D: TRBD1
V: TRBV7-2
size: NA
CDR3: CASSLGQGGGEQYF
DNA: TGTGCCAGCAGCCTAGGACAGGGGGGAGGCGAGCAGTACTTC

J: TRBJ1-1
D: NA
V: TRBV24-1
size: NA
CDR3: CATSAPGAEGEAFF
DNA: TGTGCCACCAGTGCCCCCGGGGCAGAAGGTGAAGCTTTCTTT

J: TRBJ2-1
D: TRBD2
V: TRBV19
size: once
CDR3: CASSPTSGVDNEQFF
DNA: TGTGCCAGTAGTCCGACTAGCGGGGTAGACAATGAGCAGTTCTTC

J: TRBJ2-2
D: TRBD1
V: TRBV27
size: NA
CDR3: CASGGTGGTGELFF
DNA: TGTGCCAGCGGCGGGACAGGGGGCACCGGGGAGCTGTTTTTT

J: TRBJ1-2
D: NA
V: TRBV6-1
size: NA
CDR3: CASSEDPPGVYGYTF
DNA: TGTGCCAGCAGTGAAGACCCCCCAGGGGTGTATGGCTACACCTTC

J: TRBJ1-2
D: NA
V: TRBV27
size: NA
CDR3: CASSFEGDYGYTF
DNA: TGTGCCAGCAGTTTTGAAGGGGACTATGGCTACACCTTC

J: TRBJ2-3
D: NA
V: TRBV12-3/TRBV12-4
size: NA
CDR3: CASRPDTDTQYF
DNA: TGTGCCAGCAGACCAGACACAGATACGCAGTATTTT

J: TRBJ2-3
D: NA
V: TRBV5-1
size: NA
CDR3: CASSFPVEEMTDTQYF
DNA: TGCGCCAGCAGCTTTCCAGTCGAGGAAATGACAGATACGCAGTATTTT

J: TRBJ1-1
D: NA
V: TRBV30
size: NA
CDR3: CASHRVAEAFF
DNA: TGTGCCTCCCATAGGGTAGCTGAAGCTTTCTTT

J: TRBJ1-3
D: NA
V: TRBV19
size: once
CDR3: CATLKDSGNTIYF
DNA: TGTGCCACCCTTAAGGATTCTGGAAACACCATATATTTT

J: TRBJ1-1
D: NA
V: TRBV20-1
size: NA
CDR3: CSASEGFGTEAFF
DNA: TGCAGTGCTAGTGAGGGTTTTGGCACTGAAGCTTTCTTT

J: TRBJ2-5
D: NA
V: TRBV6-5
size: NA
CDR3: CASSYVQVTAQETQYF
DNA: TGTGCCAGCAGTTACGTTCAGGTGACAGCCCAAGAGACCCAGTACTTC

J: TRBJ1-3
D: NA
V: TRBV27
size: NA
CDR3: CASRGHSGNTIYF
DNA: TGTGCCAGCAGAGGACACTCCGGAAACACCATATATTTT

J: TRBJ2-1
D: NA
V: TRBV16
size: few
CDR3: CASSQSGNEQFF
DNA: TGTGCCAGCAGCCAATCGGGCAATGAGCAGTTCTTC

J: TRBJ1-5
D: NA
V: TRBV6-5
size: NA
CDR3: CASSYLPRDNQPQHF
DNA: TGTGCCAGCAGTTATTTGCCCAGGGACAATCAGCCCCAGCATTTT

J: TRBJ2-7
D: NA
V: TRBV14
size: NA
CDR3: CASSLRDISYEQYF
DNA: TGTGCCAGCAGCCTCCGGGACATATCCTACGAGCAGTACTTC

J: TRBJ2-7
D: NA
V: TRBV30
size: NA
CDR3: CAWSDRDHEQYF
DNA: TGTGCCTGGAGTGATAGGGACCACGAGCAGTACTTC

J: TRBJ1-2
D: NA
V: TRBV27
size: NA
CDR3: CASSPPTGLYGYTF
DNA: TGTGCCAGCAGTCCTCCAACAGGGCTCTATGGCTACACCTTC

J: TRBJ1-1
D: NA
V: TRBV30
size: few
CDR3: CAWSVQDTEAFF
DNA: TGTGCCTGGAGTGTACAGGACACTGAAGCTTTCTTT

J: TRBJ2-7
D: TRBD1
V: TRBV7-6
size: NA
CDR3: CASSLDATGRYEQYF
DNA: TGTGCCAGCAGCTTAGACGCGACAGGGCGGTACGAGCAGTACTTC

J: TRBJ1-1
D: NA
V: TRBV13
size: once
CDR3: CASSFSLVNTEAFF
DNA: TGTGCCAGCAGCTTTAGTCTAGTGAACACTGAAGCTTTCTTT

J: TRBJ2-2
D: TRBD2
V: TRBV10-3
size: NA
CDR3: CAIGGTTNTGELFF
DNA: TGTGCCATTGGGGGGACTACTAACACCGGGGAGCTGTTTTTT

J: TRBJ1-5
D: NA
V: TRBV4-2
size: NA
CDR3: CASSQDQEQPQHF
DNA: TGTGCCAGCAGCCAAGATCAAGAACAGCCCCAGCATTTT

J: TRBJ2-1
D: TRBD2
V: TRBV2
size: NA
CDR3: CASSGGLAGPPYRFF
DNA: TGTGCCAGCAGTGGGGGACTAGCGGGACCTCCCTACAGGTTCTTC

J: TRBJ2-2
D: NA
V: TRBV11-2
size: NA
CDR3: CASSLAAGNTGELFF
DNA: TGTGCCAGCAGCTTAGCCGCCGGAAACACCGGGGAGCTGTTTTTT

J: TRBJ2-7
D: TRBD2
V: TRBV7-8
size: once
CDR3: CASSLGLAYEQYF
DNA: TGTGCCAGCAGCTTAGGACTAGCGTACGAGCAGTACTTC

J: TRBJ1-1
D: TRBD1
V: TRBV28
size: NA
CDR3: CASSPQTGEAFF
DNA: TGTGCCAGCAGTCCCCAGACAGGGGAAGCTTTCTTT

J: TRBJ2-7
D: TRBD2
V: TRBV29-1
size: once
CDR3: CSVGTSGYEQYF
DNA: TGCAGCGTTGGGACTAGCGGATACGAGCAGTACTTC

J: TRBJ1-2
D: NA
V: TRBV19
size: NA
CDR3: CASSIVGGNYGYTF
DNA: TGTGCCAGTAGTATAGTAGGGGGAAACTATGGCTACACCTTC

J: TRBJ2-7
D: TRBD2
V: TRBV5-1
size: NA
CDR3: CASSELAGVGEQYF
DNA: TGCGCCAGCAGCGAACTAGCGGGAGTGGGAGAGCAGTACTTC

J: TRBJ1-5
D: NA
V: TRBV21-1
size: NA
CDR3: CASSKVVTYSNQPQHF
DNA: TGTGCCAGCAGCAAAGTTGTGACATATAGCAATCAGCCCCAGCATTTT

J: TRBJ2-1
D: TRBD2
V: TRBV5-1
size: NA
CDR3: CASSFGVSGPPGQFF
DNA: TGCGCCAGCAGCTTTGGGGTTAGCGGGCCTCCAGGGCAGTTCTTC

J: TRBJ1-1
D: TRBD1
V: TRBV5-1
size: NA
CDR3: CASSLRQGWGNTEAFF
DNA: TGCGCCAGCAGCCTGAGACAGGGATGGGGGAACACTGAAGCTTTCTTT

J: TRBJ1-5
D: NA
V: TRBV6-6
size: NA
CDR3: CASSYLPSSNQPQHF
DNA: TGTGCCAGCAGTTACCTACCCTCTAGCAATCAGCCCCAGCATTTT

J: TRBJ1-5
D: NA
V: TRBV6-5
size: NA
CDR3: CASSPPGQPQHF
DNA: TGTGCCAGCAGTCCCCCGGGACAGCCCCAGCATTTT

J: TRBJ2-5
D: NA
V: TRBV6-6
size: few
CDR3: CASTGPSKETQYF
DNA: TGTGCCAGCACAGGGCCCTCGAAGGAGACCCAGTACTTC

J: TRBJ1-1
D: TRBD1
V: TRBV5-4
size: NA
CDR3: CASALPGTGGVTTEAFF
DNA: TGTGCCAGCGCCCTTCCCGGGACAGGGGGGGTAACCACTGAAGCTTTCTTT

J: TRBJ1-2
D: TRBD1
V: TRBV30
size: NA
CDR3: CAWDRDRGYTF
DNA: TGTGCCTGGGACAGGGACCGAGGCTACACCTTC

J: TRBJ1-1
D: NA
V: TRBV19
size: few
CDR3: CASSIGQLGTEAFF
DNA: TGTGCCAGTAGTATAGGCCAACTAGGCACTGAAGCTTTCTTT

J: TRBJ1-2
D: NA
V: TRBV12-3/TRBV12-4
size: NA
CDR3: CASSLGESGYTF
DNA: TGTGCCAGCAGTTTAGGGGAAAGCGGCTACACCTTC

J: TRBJ2-2
D: NA
V: TRBV3-1/TRBV3-2
size: NA
CDR3: CASSQAIRDTGELFF
DNA: TGTGCCAGCAGCCAAGCGATTAGGGACACCGGGGAGCTGTTTTTT

J: TRBJ1-2
D: NA
V: TRBV6-4
size: NA
CDR3: CASSETSGSKSYGYTF
DNA: TGTGCCAGCAGTGAAACGAGTGGCTCGAAGAGCTATGGCTACACCTTC

J: TRBJ2-3
D: NA
V: TRBV4-1
size: NA
CDR3: CASSQDFDSIVMVGQYF
DNA: TGCGCCAGCAGCCAAGATTTTGACTCGATCGTGATGGTCGGGCAGTATTTT

J: TRBJ2-1
D: TRBD1
V: TRBV6-5
size: once
CDR3: CASSYAPPDRAGEQFF
DNA: TGTGCCAGCAGTTACGCCCCCCCGGACAGGGCCGGTGAGCAGTTCTTC

J: TRBJ2-7
D: NA
V: TRBV28
size: NA
CDR3: CASSLNHYEQYF
DNA: TGTGCCAGCAGTTTAAATCATTACGAGCAGTACTTC

J: TRBJ2-5
D: NA
V: TRBV7-9
size: NA
CDR3: CASSQGQETQYF
DNA: TGTGCCAGCAGCCAGGGGCAAGAGACCCAGTACTTC

J: TRBJ2-7
D: NA
V: TRBV6-1
size: NA
CDR3: CASSDRGYYEQYF
DNA: TGTGCCAGCAGTGATAGGGGATACTACGAGCAGTACTTC

J: TRBJ2-7
D: TRBD1
V: TRBV7-2
size: NA
CDR3: CASSLGGGSYEQYF
DNA: TGTGCCAGCAGCTTAGGAGGGGGCAGTTACGAGCAGTACTTC

J: TRBJ1-5
D: NA
V: TRBV6-5
size: NA
CDR3: CATSWDSNQPQHF
DNA: TGTGCCACCTCGTGGGATAGCAATCAGCCCCAGCATTTT

J: TRBJ2-3
D: NA
V: TRBV5-6
size: NA
CDR3: CASSPVRAPTRYDTDTQYF
DNA: TGTGCCAGCAGCCCCGTTAGGGCCCCTACTCGCTACGACACAGATACGCAGTATTTT

J: TRBJ2-2
D: NA
V: TRBV9
size: once
CDR3: CASSADPGRTGELFF
DNA: TGTGCCAGCAGCGCCGACCCGGGACGCACCGGGGAGCTGTTTTTT

J: TRBJ1-2
D: NA
V: TRBV30
size: NA
CDR3: CAWNQGWGYGYTF
DNA: TGTGCCTGGAATCAGGGTTGGGGCTATGGCTACACCTTC

J: TRBJ1-2
D: NA
V: TRBV19
size: NA
CDR3: CASSIAEGGYTF
DNA: TGTGCCAGTAGTATAGCGGAGGGAGGCTACACCTTC

J: TRBJ2-5
D: TRBD2
V: TRBV7-2
size: few
CDR3: CASSPKGTSGRGGETQYF
DNA: TGTGCCAGCAGTCCAAAGGGAACTAGCGGGAGAGGGGGAGAGACCCAGTACTTC

J: TRBJ2-7
D: NA
V: TRBV5-8
size: NA
CDR3: CASSFSYEQYF
DNA: TGTGCCAGCAGCTTCAGCTACGAGCAGTACTTC

J: TRBJ2-2
D: NA
V: TRBV29-1
size: NA
CDR3: CSGWTATNTGELFF
DNA: TGCAGCGGGTGGACAGCGACGAACACCGGGGAGCTGTTTTTT